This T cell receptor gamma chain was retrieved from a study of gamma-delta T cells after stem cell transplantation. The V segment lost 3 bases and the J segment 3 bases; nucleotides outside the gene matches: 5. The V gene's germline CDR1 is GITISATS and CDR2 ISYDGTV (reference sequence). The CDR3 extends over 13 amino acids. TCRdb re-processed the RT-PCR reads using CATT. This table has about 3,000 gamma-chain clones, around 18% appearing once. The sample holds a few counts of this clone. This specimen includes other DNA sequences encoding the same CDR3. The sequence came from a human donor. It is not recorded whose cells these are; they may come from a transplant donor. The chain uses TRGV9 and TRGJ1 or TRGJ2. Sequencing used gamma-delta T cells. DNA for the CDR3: TGTGCCTTGTGGGAGTCGCCTTATTATAAGAAACTCTTT. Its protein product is CALWESPYYKKLF.